Each of the 5 T cell receptor beta chains below was sequenced from the same sample in a study of OX40 agonist ivuxolimab in advanced cancers. Sequenced by immunoSEQ multiplex PCR; TCRdb stores in-frame clones only, minus some. The repertoire holds around 10,000 clones, with about 79% as singletons. Source: CD4+ or CD8+ T cells sorted from blood, taken in a trial of the OX40 agonist ivuxolimab. The receptors originated from an adult with an advanced solid tumor such as melanoma, head and neck, liver or kidney cancer.

This chain joins TRBV14 and TRBJ2-4; 9 bases match TRBD2. Germline CDR1 reads SGHDN; CDR2 reads FVKESK. The CDR3 is 18 amino acids. V shed 4 bases and J 4 bases; nucleotides not matched to a gene: 14. For the CDR3, the DNA is TGTGCCAGCAGCCTCCTGGTGACAGCGGGGGGACAAAAAAACATTCAGTACTTC. Protein: CASSLLVTAGGQKNIQYF.

The CDR3: CASSQTGPGELFF. In nucleotides, the CDR3 is TGTGCCAGCAGCCAGACGGGTCCAGGGGAGCTGTTTTTT. This chain connects TRBV9 to TRBJ2-2; D is ambiguous. The CDR3 contains 13 residues. V dropped 4 bases and J dropped 8 bases, with 12 bases sitting between them. Germline assignment: CDR1 SGDLS and CDR2 YYNGEE.

The chain recombines TRBV7-6 with TRBJ2-5, with 10 nucleotides matching TRBD2. V lost 6 bases and J lost 4; bases outside the gene matches: 14. The CDR3 totals 17 residues. Germline CDR1 and CDR2: SGHVS and FNYEAQ. In DNA form, the CDR3 reads TGTGCCAGCAGGAAAAACAGCGGGGGGGCCGGGGGAGAGACCCAGTACTTC. Encoded protein: CASRKNSGGAGGETQYF.

The chain combines TRBV12-5 with TRBJ1-2; 8 bases map to TRBD1. CDR3 length: 12 residues. Germline loops: CDR1 LGHNT, CDR2 FRNRAP. V was clipped by 6 bases and J by 6 bases; unmatched bases: 3. CDR3 in DNA: TGTGCTAGTGGGGGGACAGGTGATGGCTACACCTTC. Amino acids: CASGGTGDGYTF. Drawing the rest from reference TRBV12-5 and TRBJ1-2, the complete variable domain is DARVTQTPRHKVTEMGQEVTMRCQPILGHNTVFWYRQTMMQGLELLAYFRNRAPLDDSGMPKDRFSAEMPDATLATLKIQPSEPRDSAVYFCASGGTGDGYTFGSGTRLTVV.

The rearrangement links TRBV7-9 to TRBJ1-5; a possible D gene is TRBD1 (6 bases). Per germline, CDR1 SEHNR and CDR2 FQNEAQ (reference sequence). Trimming shortened V by 5 bases and J by 3 bases, and 8 bases separated the two germline ends. There are 13 residues in the CDR3. In DNA, the CDR3 is TGTGCCAGCAGCCGGGACAACAATCAGCCCCAGCATTTT. This codes for CASSRDNNQPQHF.